This T cell receptor (beta chain) was sequenced in a study of human T cells and chemical hapten exposure. Per the original data handling: Sample TCR counts, which ranged from about 20,000 to 750,000, had a median of approximately 95,000. Each CDR3 protein is one row after TCRdb ran MiXCR on the RACE reads. These V and J calls originate from TCRdb's pipeline instead of the authors' own analysis. The sample contains 70,000 to 85,000 distinct CDR3 sequences, over 6.5% of which appear only once. V was cut by 7 bases and J by 1 base, with 7 bases left in between. CDR1 is MNHEY, CDR2 SMNVEV, per germline (reference sequence). The CDR3 spans 12 residues. The time point is: healthy volunteer bleed at 6 weeks. Unfractionated whole blood was the source from which total RNA was extracted.

This sequence joins TRBV27 and TRBJ1-1, with D perhaps TRBD1 (6 bases). The sample consisted of whole blood. This TCR derives from a male donor in good health. Some clones in this sample may be carry-over from other donors' samples. The CDR3: CASKGGNTEAFF. The CDR3 DNA reads as TGTGCCAGCAAAGGGGGGAACACTGAAGCTTTCTTT.